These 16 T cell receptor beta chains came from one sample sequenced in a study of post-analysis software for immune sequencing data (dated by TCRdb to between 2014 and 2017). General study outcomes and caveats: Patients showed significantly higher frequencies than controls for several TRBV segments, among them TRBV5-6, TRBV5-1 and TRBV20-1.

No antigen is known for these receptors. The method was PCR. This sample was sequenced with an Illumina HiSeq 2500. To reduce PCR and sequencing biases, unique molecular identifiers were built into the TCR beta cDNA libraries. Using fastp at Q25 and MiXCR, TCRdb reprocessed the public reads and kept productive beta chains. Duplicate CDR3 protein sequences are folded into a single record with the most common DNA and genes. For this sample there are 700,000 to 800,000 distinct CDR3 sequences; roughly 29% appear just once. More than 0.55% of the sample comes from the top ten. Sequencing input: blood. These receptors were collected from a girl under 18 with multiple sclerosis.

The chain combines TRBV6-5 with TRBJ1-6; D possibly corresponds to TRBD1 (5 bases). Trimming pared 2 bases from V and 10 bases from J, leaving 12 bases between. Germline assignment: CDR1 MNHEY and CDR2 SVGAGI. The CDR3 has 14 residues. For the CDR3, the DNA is TGTGCCAGCAGTTACCTTGGGGGGTCATCACCCCTCCACTTT. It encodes CASSYLGGSSPLHF.

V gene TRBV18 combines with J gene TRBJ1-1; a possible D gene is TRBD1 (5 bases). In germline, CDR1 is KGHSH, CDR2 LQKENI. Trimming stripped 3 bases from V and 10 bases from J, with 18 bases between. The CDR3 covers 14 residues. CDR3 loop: CASSPVAPGYRAFF. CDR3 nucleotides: TGTGCCAGCTCACCGGTCGCTCCAGGGTATAGAGCTTTCTTT.

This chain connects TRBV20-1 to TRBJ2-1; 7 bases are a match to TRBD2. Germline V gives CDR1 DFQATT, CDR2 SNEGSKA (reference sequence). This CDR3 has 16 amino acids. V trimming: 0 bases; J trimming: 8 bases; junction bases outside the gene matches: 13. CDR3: CSARDRAGPPGYEQFF. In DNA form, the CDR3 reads TGCAGTGCTAGAGATCGAGCGGGACCCCCCGGGTATGAGCAGTTCTTC.

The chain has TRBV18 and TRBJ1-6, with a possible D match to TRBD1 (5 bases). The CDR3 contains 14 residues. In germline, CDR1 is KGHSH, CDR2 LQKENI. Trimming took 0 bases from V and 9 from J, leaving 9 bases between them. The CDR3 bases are TGTGCCAGCTCACCACCGCAGGGATCTTCACCCCTCCACTTT. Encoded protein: CASSPPQGSSPLHF.

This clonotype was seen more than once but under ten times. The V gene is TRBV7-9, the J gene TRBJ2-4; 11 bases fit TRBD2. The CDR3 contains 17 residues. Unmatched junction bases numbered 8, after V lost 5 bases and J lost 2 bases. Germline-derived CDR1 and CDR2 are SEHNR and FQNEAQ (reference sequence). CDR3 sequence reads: CASSAITSGGTKNIQYF. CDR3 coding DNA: TGTGCCAGCAGCGCTATTACTAGCGGGGGCACCAAAAACATTCAGTACTTC.

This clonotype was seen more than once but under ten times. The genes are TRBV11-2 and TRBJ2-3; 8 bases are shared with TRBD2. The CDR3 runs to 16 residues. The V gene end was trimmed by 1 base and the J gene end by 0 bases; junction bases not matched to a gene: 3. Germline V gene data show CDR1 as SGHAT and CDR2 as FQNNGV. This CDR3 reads CASSLVAGRSTDTQYF. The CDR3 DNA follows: TGTGCCAGCAGCTTAGTAGCGGGAAGGAGCACAGATACGCAGTATTTT.

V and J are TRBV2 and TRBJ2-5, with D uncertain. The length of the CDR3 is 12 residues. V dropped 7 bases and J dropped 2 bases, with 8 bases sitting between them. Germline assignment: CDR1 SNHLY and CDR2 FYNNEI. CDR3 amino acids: CASKFIQETQYF. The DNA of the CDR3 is TGTGCCAGCAAGTTTATACAAGAGACCCAGTACTTC.

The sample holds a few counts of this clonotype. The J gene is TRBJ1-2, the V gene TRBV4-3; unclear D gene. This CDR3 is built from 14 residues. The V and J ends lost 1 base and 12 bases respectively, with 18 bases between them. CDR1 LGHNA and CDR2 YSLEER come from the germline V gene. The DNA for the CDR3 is TGCGCCAGCAGCCAAGCTATGAGGACGGAGGTCGACACCTTC. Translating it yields CASSQAMRTEVDTF.

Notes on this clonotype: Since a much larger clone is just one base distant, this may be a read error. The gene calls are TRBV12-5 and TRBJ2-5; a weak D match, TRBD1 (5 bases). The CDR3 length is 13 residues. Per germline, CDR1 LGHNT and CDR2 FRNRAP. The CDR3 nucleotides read TGTGCTAGTGCTACGACAGACCAAGAGACCCGGTACTTC. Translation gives CASATTDQETRYF.

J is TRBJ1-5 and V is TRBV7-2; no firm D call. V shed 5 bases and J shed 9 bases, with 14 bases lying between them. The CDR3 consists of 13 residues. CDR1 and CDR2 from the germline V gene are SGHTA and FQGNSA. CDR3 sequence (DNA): TGTGCCAGCAGCCTAGATACCTGGGGGCCCCAGCATTTT. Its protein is CASSLDTWGPQHF.

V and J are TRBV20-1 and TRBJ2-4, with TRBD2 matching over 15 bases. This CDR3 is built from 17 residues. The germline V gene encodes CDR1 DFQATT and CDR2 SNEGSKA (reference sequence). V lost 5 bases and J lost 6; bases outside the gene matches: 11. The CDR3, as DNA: TGCAGTGCTCAATCGGGACTAGCGGGAGGCGGAGGAAACATTCAGTACTTC. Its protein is CSAQSGLAGGGGNIQYF.

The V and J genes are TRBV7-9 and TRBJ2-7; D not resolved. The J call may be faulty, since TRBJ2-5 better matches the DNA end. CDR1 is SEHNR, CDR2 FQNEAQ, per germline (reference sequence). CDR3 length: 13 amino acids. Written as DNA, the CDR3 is TGTGCCAGCAGCTTAGTCCAAGAAGAGACCCAGTACTTC. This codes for CASSLVQEETQYF.

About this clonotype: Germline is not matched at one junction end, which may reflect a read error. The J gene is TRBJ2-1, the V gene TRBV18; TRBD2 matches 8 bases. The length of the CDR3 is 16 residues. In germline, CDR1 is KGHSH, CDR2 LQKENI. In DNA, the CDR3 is TGTGCCAGCTCACCGGAAATGGGACTAGGAGAGAATGAGCAGGTCTTC. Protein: CASSPEMGLGENEQVF.

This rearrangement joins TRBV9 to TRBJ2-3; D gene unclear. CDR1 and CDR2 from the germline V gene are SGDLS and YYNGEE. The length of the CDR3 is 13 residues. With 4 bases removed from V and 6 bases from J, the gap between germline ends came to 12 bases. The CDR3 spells CASSRSVEDTQYF. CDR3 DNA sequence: TGTGCCAGCAGCAGGTCGGTCGAGGATACGCAGTATTTT.

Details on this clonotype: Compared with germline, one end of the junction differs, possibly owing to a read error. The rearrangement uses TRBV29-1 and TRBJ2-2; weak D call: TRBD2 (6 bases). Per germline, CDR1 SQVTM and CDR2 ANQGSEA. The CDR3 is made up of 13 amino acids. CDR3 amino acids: CSGIWPNTGGLFF. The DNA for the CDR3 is TGCAGCGGGATTTGGCCGAACACCGGGGGGCTGTTTTTT.

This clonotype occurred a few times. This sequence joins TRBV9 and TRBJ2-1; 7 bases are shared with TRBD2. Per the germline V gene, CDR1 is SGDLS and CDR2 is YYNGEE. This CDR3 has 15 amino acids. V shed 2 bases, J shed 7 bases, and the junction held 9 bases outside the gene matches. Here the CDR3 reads CASSVSELAPNEQFF. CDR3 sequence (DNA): TGTGCCAGCAGCGTTTCAGAACTAGCGCCGAATGAGCAGTTCTTC.